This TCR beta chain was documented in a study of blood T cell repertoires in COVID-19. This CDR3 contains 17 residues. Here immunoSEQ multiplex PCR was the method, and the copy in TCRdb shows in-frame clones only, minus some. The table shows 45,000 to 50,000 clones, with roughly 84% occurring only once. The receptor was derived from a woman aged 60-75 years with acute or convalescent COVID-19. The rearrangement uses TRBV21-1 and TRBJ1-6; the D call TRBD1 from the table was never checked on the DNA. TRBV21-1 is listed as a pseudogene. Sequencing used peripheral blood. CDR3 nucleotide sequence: TGTGCCAGCAGCTCTCCCGGGACAGGGATATATAATTCACCCCTCCACTTT. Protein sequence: CASSSPGTGIYNSPLHF.